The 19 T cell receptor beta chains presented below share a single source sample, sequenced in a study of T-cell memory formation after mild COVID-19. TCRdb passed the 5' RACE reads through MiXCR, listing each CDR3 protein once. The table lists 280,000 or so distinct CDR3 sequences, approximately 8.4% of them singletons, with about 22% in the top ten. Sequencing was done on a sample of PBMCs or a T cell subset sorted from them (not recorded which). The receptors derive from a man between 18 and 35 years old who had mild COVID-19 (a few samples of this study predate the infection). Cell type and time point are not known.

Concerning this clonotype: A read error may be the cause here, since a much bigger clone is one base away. This CDR3 is CASSATGLGEKLFF. The CDR3 bases are TGTGCCAGCAGTGCTACAGGGCTTGGCGAAAAACTGTTTTTT. The chain links TRBV5-6 to TRBJ1-4, with D possibly being TRBD1 (6 bases). Germline V gene lookup returns CDR1 SGHDT and CDR2 YYEEEE. The CDR3 is 14 amino acids. Trimming pared 5 bases from V and 8 bases from J, leaving 16 bases between.

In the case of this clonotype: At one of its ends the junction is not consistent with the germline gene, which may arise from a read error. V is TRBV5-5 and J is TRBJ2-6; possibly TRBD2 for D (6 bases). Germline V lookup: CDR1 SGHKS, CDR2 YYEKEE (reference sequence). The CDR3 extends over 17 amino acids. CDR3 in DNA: TGTGCCAGCAGATTGGAGGGCAGCTACTCTGGGGCCAACGTCCTGACTTTC. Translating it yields CASRLEGSYSGANVLTF.

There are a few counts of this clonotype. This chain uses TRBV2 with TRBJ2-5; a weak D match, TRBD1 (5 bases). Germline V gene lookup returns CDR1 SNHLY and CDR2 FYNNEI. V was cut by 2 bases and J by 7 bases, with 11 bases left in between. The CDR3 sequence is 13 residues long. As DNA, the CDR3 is TGTGCCAGCAGTGAATTGACCCAGGGGACCCAGTACTTC. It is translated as CASSELTQGTQYF.

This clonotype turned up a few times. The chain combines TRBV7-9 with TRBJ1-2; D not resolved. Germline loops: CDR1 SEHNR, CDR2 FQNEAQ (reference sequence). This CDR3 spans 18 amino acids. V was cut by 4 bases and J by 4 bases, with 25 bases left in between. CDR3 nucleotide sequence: TGTGCCAGCAGCTCCCCCCGGCAGGACGGGCCCATTGGCTATGGCTACACCTTC. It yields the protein CASSSPRQDGPIGYGYTF.

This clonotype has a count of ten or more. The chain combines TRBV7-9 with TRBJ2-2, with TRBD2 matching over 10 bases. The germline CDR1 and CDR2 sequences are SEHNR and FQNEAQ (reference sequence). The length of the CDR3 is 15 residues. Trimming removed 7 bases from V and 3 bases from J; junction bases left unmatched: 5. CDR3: CASTPLAGDTGELFF. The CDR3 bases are TGTGCCAGCACCCCCCTAGCGGGGGACACCGGGGAGCTGTTTTTT. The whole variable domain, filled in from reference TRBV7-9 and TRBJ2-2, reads DTGVSQNPRHKITKRGQNVTFRCDPISEHNRLYWYRQTLGQGPEFLTYFQNEAQLEKSRLLSDRFSAERPKGSFSTLEIQRTEQGDSAMYLCASTPLAGDTGELFFGEGSRLTVL.

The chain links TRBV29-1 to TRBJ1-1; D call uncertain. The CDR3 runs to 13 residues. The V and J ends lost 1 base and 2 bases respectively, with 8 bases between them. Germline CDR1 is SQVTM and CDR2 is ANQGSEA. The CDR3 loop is CSVEGAGNTEAFF. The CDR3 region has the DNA TGCAGCGTTGAAGGGGCGGGAAACACTGAAGCTTTCTTT.

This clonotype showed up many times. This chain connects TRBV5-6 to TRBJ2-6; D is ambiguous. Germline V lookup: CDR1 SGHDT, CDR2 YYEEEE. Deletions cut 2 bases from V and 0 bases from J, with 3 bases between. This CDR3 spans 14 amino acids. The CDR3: CASSFISGANVLTF. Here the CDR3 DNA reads TGTGCCAGCAGCTTCATCTCTGGGGCCAACGTCCTGACTTTC.

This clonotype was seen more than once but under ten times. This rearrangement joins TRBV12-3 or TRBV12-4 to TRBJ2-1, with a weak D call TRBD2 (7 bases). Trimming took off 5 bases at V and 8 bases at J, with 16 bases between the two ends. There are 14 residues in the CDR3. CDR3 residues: CASSPVGGPDEQFF. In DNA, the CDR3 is TGTGCCAGCAGTCCCGTGGGGGGGCCCGATGAGCAGTTCTTC.

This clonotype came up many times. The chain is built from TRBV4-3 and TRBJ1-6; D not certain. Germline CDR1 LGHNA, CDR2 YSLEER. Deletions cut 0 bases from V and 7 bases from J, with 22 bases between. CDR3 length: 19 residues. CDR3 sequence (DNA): TGCGCCAGCAGCCAAGATGCCCTCGAGAGGGTCGGTGGCAATTCACCCCTCCACTTT. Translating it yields CASSQDALERVGGNSPLHF.

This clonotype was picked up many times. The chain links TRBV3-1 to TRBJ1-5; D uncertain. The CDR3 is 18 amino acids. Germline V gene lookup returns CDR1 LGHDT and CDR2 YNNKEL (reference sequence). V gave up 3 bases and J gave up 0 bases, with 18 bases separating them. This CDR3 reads CASSQERDVSYSNQPQHF. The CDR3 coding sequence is TGTGCCAGCAGCCAGGAGCGCGACGTTAGTTATAGCAATCAGCCCCAGCATTTT.

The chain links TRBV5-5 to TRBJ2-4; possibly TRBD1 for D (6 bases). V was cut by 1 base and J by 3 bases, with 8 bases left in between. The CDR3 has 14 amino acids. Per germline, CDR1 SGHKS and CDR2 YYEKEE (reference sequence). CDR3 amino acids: CASSLWTVKNIQYF. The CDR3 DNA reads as TGTGCCAGCAGCTTGTGGACAGTCAAAAACATTCAGTACTTC. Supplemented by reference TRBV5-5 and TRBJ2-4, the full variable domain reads DAGVTQSPTHLIKTRGQQVTLRCSPISGHKSVSWYQQVLGQGPQFIFQYYEKEERGRGNFPDRFSARQFPNYSSELNVNALLLGDSALYLCASSLWTVKNIQYFGAGTRLSVL.

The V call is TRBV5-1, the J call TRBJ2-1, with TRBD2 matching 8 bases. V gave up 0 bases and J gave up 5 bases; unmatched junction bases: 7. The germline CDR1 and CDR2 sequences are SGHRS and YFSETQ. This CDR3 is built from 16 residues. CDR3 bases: TGCGCCAGCAGCTTGGAGTCCGCGGGGGGCAACAATGAGCAGTTCTTC. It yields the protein CASSLESAGGNNEQFF.

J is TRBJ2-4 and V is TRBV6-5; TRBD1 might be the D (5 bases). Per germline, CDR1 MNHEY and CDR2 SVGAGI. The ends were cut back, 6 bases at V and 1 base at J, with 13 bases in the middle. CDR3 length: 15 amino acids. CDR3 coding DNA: TGTGCCAGCAGAGTTGGGGCGCCGGCCAAAAACATTCAGTACTTC. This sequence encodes CASRVGAPAKNIQYF.

CDR3 loop: CASSPLGEKLFF. CDR3 nucleotide sequence: TGTGCCAGTAGTCCCTTAGGGGAAAAACTGTTTTTT. V and J are TRBV19 and TRBJ1-4; no clear D gene. The CDR3 spans 12 residues. In germline, CDR1 is LNHDA, CDR2 SQIVND (reference sequence). Trimming stripped 5 bases from V and 8 bases from J, with 9 bases between.

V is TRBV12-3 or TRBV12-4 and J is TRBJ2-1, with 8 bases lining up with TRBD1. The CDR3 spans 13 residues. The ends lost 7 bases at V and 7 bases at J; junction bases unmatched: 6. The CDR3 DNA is TGTGCCAGCACCGGACAGGGTAAGAATGAGCAGTTCTTC. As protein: CASTGQGKNEQFF.

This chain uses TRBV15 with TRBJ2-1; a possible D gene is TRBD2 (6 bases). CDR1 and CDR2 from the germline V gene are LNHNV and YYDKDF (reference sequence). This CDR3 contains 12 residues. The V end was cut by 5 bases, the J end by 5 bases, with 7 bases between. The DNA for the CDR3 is TGTGCCACCAGCCCGGGGGACAATGAGCAGTTCTTC. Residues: CATSPGDNEQFF.

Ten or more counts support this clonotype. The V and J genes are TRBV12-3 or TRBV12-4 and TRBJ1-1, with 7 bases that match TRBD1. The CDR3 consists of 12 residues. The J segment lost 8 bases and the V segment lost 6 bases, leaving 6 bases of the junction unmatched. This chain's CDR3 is CASRQQGIEAFF. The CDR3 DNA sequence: TGTGCCAGCAGGCAACAGGGGATCGAAGCTTTCTTT.

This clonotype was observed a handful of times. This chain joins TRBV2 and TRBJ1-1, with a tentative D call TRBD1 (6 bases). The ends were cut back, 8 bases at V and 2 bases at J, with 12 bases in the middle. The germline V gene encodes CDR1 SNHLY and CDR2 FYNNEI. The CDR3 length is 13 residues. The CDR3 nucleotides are TGTGCCAGCGGAGGACAGAGAAACACTGAAGCTTTCTTT. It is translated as CASGGQRNTEAFF.

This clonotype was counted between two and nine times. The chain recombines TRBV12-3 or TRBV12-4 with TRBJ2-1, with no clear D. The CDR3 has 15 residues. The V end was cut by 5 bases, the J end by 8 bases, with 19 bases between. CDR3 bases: TGTGCCAGCAGTCCGCCTTACCCTGGAATCGATGAGCAGTTCTTC. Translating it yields CASSPPYPGIDEQFF.